The 20 T cell receptor beta chains given below trace back to one sample, sequenced in a study of T-cell memory formation after mild COVID-19. TCRdb re-analysed the 5' RACE reads in MiXCR, keeping a single row per CDR3 protein. The sample holds around 4,000 distinct CDR3 sequences, about a sixth seen once. What was sequenced was PBMCs or a T cell subset sorted from them (not recorded which). These receptors all stem from an adult who had mild COVID-19 (a few samples of this study predate the infection). Cell type and time point are not known.

In its sample, this clonotype is medium-sized. The chain is built from TRBV12-3 or TRBV12-4 and TRBJ2-1, with 10 bases lining up with TRBD1. CDR3 length: 15 residues. J gave up 6 bases and V 5 bases, and 7 bases lay outside the gene matches. CDR3 residues: CASSPRDRGGNEQFF. In nucleotides, the CDR3 is TGTGCCAGCAGTCCACGGGACAGGGGAGGCAATGAGCAGTTCTTC.

By sample share, this clonotype is medium-sized. The chain couples TRBV5-1 to TRBJ1-1; unclear D gene. CDR1 is SGHRS and CDR2 is YFSETQ in the germline V gene. The CDR3 extends over 14 amino acids. V dropped 0 bases and J dropped 3 bases, with 9 bases sitting between them. The CDR3 DNA sequence: TGCGCCAGCAGCTTGGGGTGGGCGGACACTGAAGCTTTCTTT. Its protein is CASSLGWADTEAFF.

This clonotype is medium-sized. V gene TRBV7-9 combines with J gene TRBJ2-3; D ambiguous. The germline CDR1 and CDR2 sequences are SEHNR and FQNEAQ (reference sequence). Between the trimmed V and J ends, which lost 5 bases and 3 bases, there was a span of 6 bases. The CDR3 length is 12 residues. CDR3 in amino acids: CASSARTDTQYF. CDR3 DNA sequence: TGTGCCAGCAGCGCCAGGACAGATACGCAGTATTTT.

This clonotype is deemed medium-sized. The V call is TRBV7-9, the J call TRBJ2-5; D remains unclear. CDR1 and CDR2 (germline): SEHNR, FQNEAQ (reference sequence). The CDR3 covers 16 residues. V was cut by 4 bases and J by 4 bases, with 19 bases left in between. CDR3 nucleotides: TGTGCCAGCAGCTATACCGGGTCCCCATGGAGAGAGACCCAGTACTTC. Its translation: CASSYTGSPWRETQYF.

This clonotype is medium-sized. The chain uses TRBV7-9 and TRBJ2-5, with 9 nucleotides matching TRBD1. The junction had 5 bases not matched to a gene; V was cut back by 5 bases and J by 4 bases. Germline CDR1 is SEHNR and CDR2 is FQNEAQ (reference sequence). The length of the CDR3 is 14 residues. The CDR3, as DNA: TGTGCCAGCAGCGCAACAGGGGGCTCAGAGACCCAGTACTTC. Translation: CASSATGGSETQYF.

In this sample, this clonotype is medium-sized. The chain uses TRBV5-1 and TRBJ2-3; D remains unclear. V dropped 1 base and J dropped 1 base, with 4 bases sitting between them. Germline CDR1 and CDR2: SGHRS and YFSETQ. The CDR3 spans 13 residues. In nucleotides, the CDR3 is TGCGCCAGCAGCTTGAAGGGCACAGATACGCAGTATTTT. This encodes CASSLKGTDTQYF.

This clonotype was counted ten times or more. The V gene is TRBV27, the J gene TRBJ2-3; 7 nucleotides agree with TRBD2. Germline V gene lookup returns CDR1 MNHEY and CDR2 SMNVEV (reference sequence). The CDR3 loop spans 15 amino acids. With 2 bases clipped from V and 1 base from J, the junction kept 3 bases outside the gene matches. This chain's CDR3 is CASSLTRGGTDTQYF. The DNA for the CDR3 is TGTGCCAGCAGTTTAACTCGGGGGGGCACAGATACGCAGTATTTT.

A word on this clonotype: One end of the junction fails to match germline, which may point to a read error. CDR3 amino acids: CASSLGLDLNAQFF. The DNA for the CDR3 is TGTGCCAGCAGCTTAGGGCTAGACCTTAATGCGCAGTTCTTC. The J gene is TRBJ2-1, the V gene TRBV11-2, with D unclear. The germline V gene has CDR1 SGHAT and CDR2 FQNNGV. The CDR3 has 14 residues.

Sample share makes this clonotype medium-sized (0.01 to 0.1%). The genes are TRBV5-1 and TRBJ2-3; D unclear. The V gene lost 4 bases and the J gene lost 2 bases, with 8 bases spanning the gap. There are 13 residues in the CDR3. CDR1 and CDR2 (germline): SGHRS, YFSETQ. DNA for the CDR3: TGCGCCAGCAGCCGTGACACCACAGATACGCAGTATTTT. It encodes CASSRDTTDTQYF.

Within the sample, this clonotype is medium-sized (0.01 to 0.1%). V is TRBV7-3 and J is TRBJ2-1; a weak D match, TRBD2 (7 bases). The CDR3 runs 14 residues. The V gene's germline CDR1 is SGHTA and CDR2 FQGTGA. V was pared by 1 base and J by 7 bases, with 11 bases between. CDR3 sequence reads: CASSLRGGKNEQFF. CDR3 DNA: TGTGCCAGCAGCTTAAGGGGGGGCAAGAATGAGCAGTTCTTC.

In its sample, this clonotype ranks as medium-sized. The chain combines TRBV21-1 with TRBJ1-1; the table's TRBD1 call for D was not verified on the DNA. TRBV21-1 is given as a pseudogene. The CDR3 consists of 15 residues. The CDR3 nucleotides are TGTGCCAGCAGCCCGAGACAGGGCGGAGACACTGAAGCTTTCTTT. Translated, it gives CASSPRQGGDTEAFF.

In its sample, this clonotype ranks as medium-sized. The rearrangement links TRBV20-1 to TRBJ2-7; 7 nucleotides agree with TRBD2. CDR1 and CDR2 from the germline V gene are DFQATT and SNEGSKA (reference sequence). CDR3 size: 16 residues. The V gene end was trimmed by 0 bases and the J gene end by 6 bases; junction bases not matched to a gene: 14. CDR3 nucleotides: TGCAGTGCTAGAGATCGTGGTTGGGGAGGGATGGGCGAGCAGTACTTC. As protein: CSARDRGWGGMGEQYF.

The chain has TRBV24-1 and TRBJ2-2; possibly TRBD1 for D (6 bases). The CDR3 consists of 15 residues. With 2 bases removed from V and 0 bases from J, the gap between germline ends came to 6 bases. Per the germline V gene, CDR1 is KGHDR and CDR2 is SFDVKD. In nucleotides, the CDR3 is TGTGCCACCAGTGATTGGACAGCGAACACCGGGGAGCTGTTTTTT. Encoded protein: CATSDWTANTGELFF.

By sample share, this clonotype is medium-sized. The chain carries TRBV5-1 and TRBJ2-2, with D tentatively TRBD1 (6 bases). CDR1 is SGHRS and CDR2 is YFSETQ in the germline V gene. V lost 2 bases to trimming and J lost 6 bases, with 20 bases between them. The CDR3 runs 17 residues. The CDR3 nucleotides are TGCGCCAGCAGCTTTGAACCGGGACAACTAAAAGCCGGGGAGCTGTTTTTT. It is translated as CASSFEPGQLKAGELFF.

Within the sample, this clonotype is medium-sized (0.01 to 0.1%). J is TRBJ1-2 and V is TRBV19, with 7 bases matching TRBD1. Germline assignment: CDR1 LNHDA and CDR2 SQIVND (reference sequence). CDR3 length: 14 amino acids. Germline trimming cut 7 bases from V and 5 bases from J; bases unmatched to any gene: 10. CDR3 DNA: TGTGCCAGTATCCCCCAGGGGGGTTCTTATGGCTACACCTTC. Translating gives CASIPQGGSYGYTF.

This clonotype was recorded at least ten times. V gene TRBV7-2 combines with J gene TRBJ1-2; D remains ambiguous. The CDR3 length is 16 residues. Germline CDR1 is SGHTA and CDR2 is FQGNSA. Trimming removed 6 bases from V and 0 bases from J, with 17 bases in between. Here the CDR3 reads CASRPKPTPTNYGYTF. CDR3 in DNA: TGTGCCAGCAGGCCCAAGCCGACACCAACTAACTATGGCTACACCTTC.

This clonotype was observed at least ten times. V is TRBV5-4 and J is TRBJ1-3; TRBD1 is a possible D gene (5 bases). The CDR3 has 18 residues. Germline-derived CDR1 and CDR2 are SGHNT and YYREEE (reference sequence). V was shortened by 3 bases and J by 1 base, with 20 bases between the two germline ends. CDR3 residues: CASSYKNPGATSGNTIYF. DNA for the CDR3: TGTGCCAGCAGCTACAAAAACCCCGGGGCCACTTCTGGAAACACCATATATTTT.

The chain is built from TRBV27 and TRBJ2-1, with 15 bases fitting TRBD2. The CDR3 has 19 amino acids. CDR1 MNHEY and CDR2 SMNVEV come from the germline V gene (reference sequence). The J segment lost 2 bases and the V segment lost 3 bases, leaving 8 bases of the junction unmatched. The CDR3 sequence: CASSFTGTSGRSPYNEQFF. The CDR3 nucleotides are TGTGCCAGCAGTTTTACCGGGACTAGCGGGAGGTCCCCCTACAATGAGCAGTTCTTC.

This clonotype rates as medium-sized. This chain joins TRBV9 and TRBJ1-2; a weak D match, TRBD1 (5 bases). CDR1 and CDR2 (germline): SGDLS, YYNGEE. This CDR3 has 16 residues. Trimming left V 2 bases short and J 1 base short, with 15 bases between. CDR3 in amino acids: CASSVSPQEINYGYTF. In DNA, the CDR3 is TGTGCCAGCAGCGTGTCCCCACAGGAGATTAACTATGGCTACACCTTC.

In its sample, this clonotype was seen many times. The chain has TRBV5-4 and TRBJ2-4; the match to TRBD1 covers 8 bases. The CDR3 is 17 residues long. The J segment lost 0 bases and the V segment lost 0 bases, leaving 5 bases of the junction unmatched. The germline CDR1 and CDR2 sequences are SGHNT and YYREEE (reference sequence). CDR3: CASSLAGTGLAKNIQYF. The CDR3 DNA follows: TGTGCCAGCAGCTTGGCCGGGACAGGATTAGCCAAAAACATTCAGTACTTC.